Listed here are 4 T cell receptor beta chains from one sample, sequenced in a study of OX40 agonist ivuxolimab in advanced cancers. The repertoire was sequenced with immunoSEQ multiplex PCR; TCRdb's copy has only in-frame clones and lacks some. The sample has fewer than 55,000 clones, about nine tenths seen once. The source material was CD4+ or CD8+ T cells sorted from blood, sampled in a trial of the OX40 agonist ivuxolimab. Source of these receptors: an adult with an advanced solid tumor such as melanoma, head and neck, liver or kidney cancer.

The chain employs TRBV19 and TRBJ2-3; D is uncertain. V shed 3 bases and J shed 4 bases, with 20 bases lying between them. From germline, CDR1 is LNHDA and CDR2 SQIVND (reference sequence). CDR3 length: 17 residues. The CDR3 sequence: CASSIRAHVNWADTQYF. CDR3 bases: TGTGCCAGTAGTATTCGTGCCCATGTTAATTGGGCAGATACGCAGTATTTT.

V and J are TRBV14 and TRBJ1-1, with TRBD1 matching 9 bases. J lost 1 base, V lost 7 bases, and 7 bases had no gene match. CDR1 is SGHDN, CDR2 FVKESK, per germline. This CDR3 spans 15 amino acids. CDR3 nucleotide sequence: TGTGCCAGCACCCCCAGACAGGGGGGGAACACTGAAGCTTTCTTT. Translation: CASTPRQGGNTEAFF.

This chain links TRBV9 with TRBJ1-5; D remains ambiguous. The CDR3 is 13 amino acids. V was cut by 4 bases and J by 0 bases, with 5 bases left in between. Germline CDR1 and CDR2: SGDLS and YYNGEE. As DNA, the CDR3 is TGTGCCAGCAGCCGGGATAGCAATCAGCCCCAGCATTTT. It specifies CASSRDSNQPQHF.

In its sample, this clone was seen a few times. CDR3 loop: CASSFQGTGSYEQYF. DNA for the CDR3: TGTGCCAGCAGCTTCCAGGGGACAGGGAGCTACGAGCAGTACTTC. The genes are TRBV7-2 and TRBJ2-7; 9 bases align to TRBD1. From germline, CDR1 is SGHTA and CDR2 FQGNSA. With 3 bases clipped from V and 3 bases from J, the junction kept 6 bases outside the gene matches. The CDR3 sequence is 15 residues long.